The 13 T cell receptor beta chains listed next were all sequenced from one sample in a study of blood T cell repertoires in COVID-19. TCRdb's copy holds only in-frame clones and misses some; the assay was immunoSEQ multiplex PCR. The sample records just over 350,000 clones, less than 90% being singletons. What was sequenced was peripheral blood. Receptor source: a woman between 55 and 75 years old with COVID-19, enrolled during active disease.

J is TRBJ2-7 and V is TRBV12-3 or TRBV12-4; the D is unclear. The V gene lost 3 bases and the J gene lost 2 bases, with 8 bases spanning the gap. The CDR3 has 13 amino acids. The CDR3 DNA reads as TGTGCCAGCAGTTTCCCGCCAGCCTACGAGCAGTACTTC. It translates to CASSFPPAYEQYF.

The CDR3 nucleotides are TGTGCCAGCAGCTTTGGTTCAGGAGGAAACTATGGCTACACCTTC. Residues: CASSFGSGGNYGYTF. V usage is TRBV7-3 and J usage is TRBJ1-2; D unresolved. The V and J ends lost 3 bases and 2 bases respectively, with 13 bases between them. The CDR3 is made up of 15 amino acids. CDR1 and CDR2 (germline): SGHTA, FQGTGA.

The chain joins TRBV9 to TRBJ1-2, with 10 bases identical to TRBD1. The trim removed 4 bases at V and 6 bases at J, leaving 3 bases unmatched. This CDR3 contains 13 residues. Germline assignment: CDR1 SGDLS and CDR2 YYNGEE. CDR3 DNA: TGTGCCAGCAGCAGTGGACAGGGGGATGGCTACACCTTC. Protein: CASSSGQGDGYTF.

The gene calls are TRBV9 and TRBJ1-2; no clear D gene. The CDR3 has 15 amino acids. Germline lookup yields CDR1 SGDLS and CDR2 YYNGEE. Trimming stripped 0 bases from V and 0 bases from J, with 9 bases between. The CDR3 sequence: CASSVAPGSNYGYTF. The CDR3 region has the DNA TGTGCCAGCAGCGTAGCGCCAGGATCTAACTATGGCTACACCTTC.

CDR3 loop: CASSFDTSEQYF. For the CDR3, the DNA is TGTGCCAGCAGCTTCGACACTTCTGAGCAGTACTTC. The V call is TRBV11-3, the J call TRBJ2-7; D not resolved. V lost 3 bases and J 7 bases, leaving 10 bases between the germline ends. In germline, CDR1 is SGHNT, CDR2 YENEEA. The CDR3 is 12 residues long.

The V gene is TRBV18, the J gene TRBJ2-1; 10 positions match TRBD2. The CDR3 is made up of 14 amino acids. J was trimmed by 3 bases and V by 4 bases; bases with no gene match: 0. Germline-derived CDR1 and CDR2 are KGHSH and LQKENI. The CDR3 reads CASSRTSGYNEQFF. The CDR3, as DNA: TGTGCCAGCTCACGGACTAGCGGCTACAATGAGCAGTTCTTC.

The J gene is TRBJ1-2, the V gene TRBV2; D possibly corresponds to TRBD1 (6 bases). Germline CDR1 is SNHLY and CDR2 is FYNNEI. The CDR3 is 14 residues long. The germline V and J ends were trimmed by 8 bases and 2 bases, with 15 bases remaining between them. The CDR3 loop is CASQNPTGNYGYTF. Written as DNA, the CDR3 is TGTGCCAGCCAAAACCCGACAGGAAACTATGGCTACACCTTC.

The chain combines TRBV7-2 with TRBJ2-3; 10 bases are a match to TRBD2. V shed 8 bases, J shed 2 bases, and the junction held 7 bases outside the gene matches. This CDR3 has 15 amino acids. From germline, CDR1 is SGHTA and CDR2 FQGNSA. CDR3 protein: CASGSSGGYTDTQYF. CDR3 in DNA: TGTGCCAGCGGGTCTAGCGGGGGCTACACAGATACGCAGTATTTT.

The CDR3 here is CSASSAAGGVTDTQYF. The CDR3 DNA reads as TGCAGTGCTAGTAGCGCCGCGGGGGGGGTTACAGATACGCAGTATTTT. The chain carries TRBV20-1 and TRBJ2-3; 9 nucleotides line up with TRBD2. Germline V gene lookup returns CDR1 DFQATT and CDR2 SNEGSKA (reference sequence). V lost 3 bases and J lost 3; bases outside the gene matches: 10. The CDR3 contains 16 residues.

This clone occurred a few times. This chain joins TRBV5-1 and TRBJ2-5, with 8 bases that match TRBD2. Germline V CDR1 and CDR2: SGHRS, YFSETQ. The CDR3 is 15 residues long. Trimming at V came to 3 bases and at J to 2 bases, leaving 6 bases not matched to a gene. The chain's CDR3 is CASSSTGGTQETQYF. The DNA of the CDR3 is TGCGCCAGCAGCTCGACGGGGGGGACACAAGAGACCCAGTACTTC.

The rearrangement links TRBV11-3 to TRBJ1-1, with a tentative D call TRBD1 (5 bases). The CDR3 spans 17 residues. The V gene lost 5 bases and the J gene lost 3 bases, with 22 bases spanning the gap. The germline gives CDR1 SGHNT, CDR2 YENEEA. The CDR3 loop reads CASSHQGDALKDTEAFF. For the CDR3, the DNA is TGTGCCAGCAGCCACCAGGGTGACGCCCTTAAGGACACTGAAGCTTTCTTT.

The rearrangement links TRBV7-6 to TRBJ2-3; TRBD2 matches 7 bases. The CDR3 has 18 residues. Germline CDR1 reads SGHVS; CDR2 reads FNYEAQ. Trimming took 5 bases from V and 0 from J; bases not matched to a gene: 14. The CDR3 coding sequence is TGTGCCAGCAGCCCGACTAGCCGGGGAGGGGCTAGCACAGATACGCAGTATTTT. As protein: CASSPTSRGGASTDTQYF. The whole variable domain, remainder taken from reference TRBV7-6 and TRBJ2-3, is GAGVSQSPRYKVTKRGQDVALRCDPISGHVSLYWYRQALGQGPEFLTYFNYEAQQDKSGLPNDRFSAERPEGSISTLTIQRTEQRDSAMYRCASSPTSRGGASTDTQYFGPGTRLTVL.

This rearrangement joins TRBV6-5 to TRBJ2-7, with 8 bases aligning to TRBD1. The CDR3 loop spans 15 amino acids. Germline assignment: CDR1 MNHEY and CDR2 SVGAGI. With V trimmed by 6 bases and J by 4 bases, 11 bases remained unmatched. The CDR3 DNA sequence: TGTGCCAGCAGAGTCGCAGGGGGCCCCCTGTACGAGCAGTACTTC. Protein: CASRVAGGPLYEQYF.